These 14 T cell receptor beta chains came from one sample sequenced in a study of cytomegalovirus exposure and HLA in healthy donors. The PCR was carried out with 60 Vbeta primers and 13 Jbeta primers. TCRdb's copy holds only in-frame clones and misses some; the assay was immunoSEQ multiplex PCR. The sample has about 130,000 clones, about 74% seen once. Sample: PBMCs. Receptors originate from a man younger than 35 in good health and CMV-seropositive.

The V call is TRBV2, the J call TRBJ2-7; D is perhaps TRBD1 (6 bases). Germline V gene data show CDR1 as SNHLY and CDR2 as FYNNEI. Trimming removed 0 bases at V and 0 bases at J, with 15 bases between. The CDR3 runs 17 residues. CDR3 residues: CASSEAFLRGPSYEQYF. The CDR3 region has the DNA TGTGCCAGCAGTGAAGCGTTCCTCAGGGGCCCCTCCTACGAGCAGTACTTC.

The rearrangement uses TRBV29-1 and TRBJ2-7, with TRBD1 identical over 10 bases. The CDR3 has 14 amino acids. The V segment lost 5 bases and the J segment 2 bases; nucleotides outside the gene matches: 6. Germline loops: CDR1 SQVTM, CDR2 ANQGSEA. CDR3 residues: CSVSGQGGPYEQYF. CDR3 coding DNA: TGCAGCGTTTCCGGACAGGGGGGCCCCTACGAGCAGTACTTC.

This clone was detected only once. This chain connects TRBV6-5 to TRBJ2-2; a possible D gene is TRBD2 (6 bases). Germline V CDR1 and CDR2: MNHEY, SVGAGI. V was pared by 3 bases and J by 0 bases, with 11 bases between. The CDR3 spans 16 residues. CDR3 in amino acids: CASSYGPGANTGELFF. The DNA of the CDR3 is TGTGCCAGCAGTTATGGTCCGGGGGCGAACACCGGGGAGCTGTTTTTT.

This sequence joins TRBV10-3 and TRBJ1-5; 7 bases match TRBD1. The germline V gene has CDR1 ENHRY and CDR2 SYGVKD. V gave up 8 bases and J gave up 2 bases; unmatched junction bases: 3. There are 13 residues in the CDR3. The CDR3 coding sequence is TGTGCCATCGGGACAGCCGGCAATCAGCCCCAGCATTTT. This sequence encodes CAIGTAGNQPQHF.

V gene TRBV18 combines with J gene TRBJ1-5; 9 positions match TRBD1. Germline CDR1 KGHSH, CDR2 LQKENI. V lost 4 bases to trimming and J lost 6 bases; unmatched junction nucleotides: 7. The length of the CDR3 is 15 residues. The CDR3, as DNA: TGTGCCAGCTCACTAGATACAGGGGGCAGTCAGCCCCAGCATTTT. This translates into CASSLDTGGSQPQHF.

The chain combines TRBV5-1 with TRBJ2-3; D might be TRBD2 (5 bases). In germline, CDR1 is SGHRS, CDR2 YFSETQ. V was cut by 4 bases and J by 6 bases, with 18 bases left in between. This CDR3 has 15 residues. The CDR3 region has the DNA TGCGCCAGCAGCCCCGTGGGAGCGGCCTTTGATACGCAGTATTTT. This translates into CASSPVGAAFDTQYF. The variable domain in full, with the rest retrieved from reference TRBV5-1 and TRBJ2-3, is KAGVTQTPRYLIKTRGQQVTLSCSPISGHRSVSWYQQTPGQGLQFLFEYFSETQRNKGNFPGRFSGRQFSNSRSEMNVSTLELGDSALYLCASSPVGAAFDTQYFGPGTRLTVL.

V gene TRBV6-1 combines with J gene TRBJ2-1; D may be TRBD1 (5 bases). V dropped 3 bases and J dropped 4 bases, with 13 bases sitting between them. CDR3 length equals 15 residues. Germline values: CDR1 MNHNS, CDR2 SASEGT. In DNA form, the CDR3 reads TGTGCCAGCAGTGACGCAGGGAAAGGTTACAATGAGCAGTTCTTC. This codes for CASSDAGKGYNEQFF.

V usage is TRBV14 and J usage is TRBJ2-3; 10 positions match TRBD1. V was clipped by 4 bases and J by 1 base; unmatched bases: 8. Germline V gene sequence: CDR1 SGHDN, CDR2 FVKESK. CDR3 size: 17 residues. In DNA, the CDR3 is TGTGCCAGCAGCCTGCAGACCGGGACAGGGGGCACAGATACGCAGTATTTT. This sequence encodes CASSLQTGTGGTDTQYF.

The chain has TRBV2 and TRBJ2-1; D perhaps matches TRBD2 (6 bases). Looked up from germline, CDR1 is SNHLY and CDR2 is FYNNEI. This CDR3 contains 17 residues. The germline V and J ends were trimmed by 3 bases and 0 bases, with 15 bases remaining between them. Written as DNA, the CDR3 is TGTGCCAGCAGTGAGGGCCTCGCGGGGCTCTCCTACAATGAGCAGTTCTTC. This gives the protein CASSEGLAGLSYNEQFF.

The V call is TRBV6-5, the J call TRBJ1-2; D is unresolved. The germline V gene has CDR1 MNHEY and CDR2 SVGAGI. V was clipped by 8 bases and J by 4 bases, with 11 bases between them. There are 12 residues in the CDR3. This CDR3 reads CASRIGIYGYTF. In nucleotides, the CDR3 is TGTGCCAGCCGTATCGGTATCTATGGCTACACCTTC.

The chain joins TRBV6-5 to TRBJ2-2; 7 nucleotides agree with TRBD1. Per germline, CDR1 MNHEY and CDR2 SVGAGI. CDR3 length: 14 residues. The V gene end was trimmed by 5 bases and the J gene end by 6 bases; junction bases not matched to a gene: 6. CDR3 region: CASSRTGPSGELFF. In nucleotides, the CDR3 is TGTGCCAGCAGTCGGACAGGTCCATCCGGGGAGCTGTTTTTT.

This clone was observed a handful of times. The rearrangement joins TRBV18 to TRBJ2-6; 9 bases fit TRBD2. CDR1 KGHSH and CDR2 LQKENI come from the germline V gene. V was pared by 5 bases and J by 2 bases, with 1 base of the junction left unmatched. The CDR3 covers 15 residues. DNA for the CDR3: TGTGCCAGCTCAAGCGGGAGGACTGGGGCCAACGTCCTGACTTTC. Amino acids: CASSSGRTGANVLTF. Filled out from reference TRBV18 and TRBJ2-6, the complete variable domain reads NAGVMQNPRHLVRRRGQEARLRCSPMKGHSHVYWYRQLPEEGLKFMVYLQKENIIDESGMPKERFSAEFPKEGPSILRIQQVVRGDSAAYFCASSSGRTGANVLTFGAGSRLTVL.

The chain links TRBV5-1 to TRBJ2-3, with D possibly matching TRBD1 (6 bases). This CDR3 contains 14 residues. Trimming took off 0 bases at V and 6 bases at J, with 11 bases between the two ends. CDR1 is SGHRS and CDR2 is YFSETQ in the germline V gene. The CDR3 sequence: CASSLEAGEDTQYF. The DNA for the CDR3 is TGCGCCAGCAGCTTGGAGGCAGGGGAGGATACGCAGTATTTT.

This clone came up a few times. This rearrangement joins TRBV27 to TRBJ2-7, with D possibly TRBD1 on 5 matching bases. The CDR3 runs to 11 residues. CDR1 is MNHEY, CDR2 SMNVEV, per germline (reference sequence). Trimming left V 5 bases short and J 4 bases short, with 6 bases between. The CDR3: CASSDRYEQYF. In DNA form, the CDR3 reads TGTGCCAGCAGTGACAGATACGAGCAGTACTTC.